This paragraph reports one T cell receptor (beta chain). These data originate in a study of somatic mutations in cytotoxic T cells in rheumatoid arthritis. Germline CDR1 is SGDLS and CDR2 is YYNGEE. The CDR3 runs to 15 residues. Trimming removed 0 bases from V and 4 bases from J, with 12 bases in between. Here immunoSEQ multiplex PCR was the method, and the copy in TCRdb shows in-frame clones only, minus some. In the table there are nearly 20,000 clones, about four fifths of which are singletons. The study pulled out CD4+ and CD8+ cells with positive magnetic bead selection and then checked their purity by flow cytometry.

The sample taken for sequencing was CD8+ T cells sorted from blood. The chain uses TRBV9 and TRBJ2-3; possibly TRBD2 for D (5 bases). This TCR derives from a woman aged 45-59 years in good health. CDR3 sequence (DNA): TGTGCCAGCAGCGTAGAGGGCGGGTACCCAGATACGCAGTATTTT. Protein product: CASSVEGGYPDTQYF. Filled out from reference TRBV9 and TRBJ2-3, the complete variable domain reads DSGVTQTPKHLITATGQRVTLRCSPRSGDLSVYWYQQSLDQGLQFLIQYYNGEERAKGNILERFSAQQFPDLHSELNLSSLELGDSALYFCASSVEGGYPDTQYFGPGTRLTVL.